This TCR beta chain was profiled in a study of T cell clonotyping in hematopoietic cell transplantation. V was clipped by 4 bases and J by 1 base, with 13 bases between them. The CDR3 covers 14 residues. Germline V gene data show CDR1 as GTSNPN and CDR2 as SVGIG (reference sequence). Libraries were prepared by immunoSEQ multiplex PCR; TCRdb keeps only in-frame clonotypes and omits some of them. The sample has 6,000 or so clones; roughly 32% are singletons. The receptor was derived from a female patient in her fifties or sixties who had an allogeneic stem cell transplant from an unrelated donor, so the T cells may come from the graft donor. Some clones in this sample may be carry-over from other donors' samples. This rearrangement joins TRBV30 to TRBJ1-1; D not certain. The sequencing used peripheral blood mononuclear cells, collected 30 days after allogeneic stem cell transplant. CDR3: CAWNSGRTNTEAFF. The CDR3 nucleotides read TGTGCCTGGAATTCAGGACGGACGAACACTGAAGCTTTCTTT.